This T cell receptor beta chain was captured by sequencing in a study of blood T cells in healthy people across ages. Sample-barcoded 5' priming and a J-beta primer mix drove a second PCR of about 6 to 12 cycles. A template-switch adaptor with 12 random nucleotides tagged each cDNA molecule. TCRdb independently ran MiXCR on the 5' RACE reads; one entry per CDR3 protein. The table records about 800,000 distinct CDR3 sequences, more than 20% of them present only once. Only a few counts were recorded for this clonotype. Its antigen is as yet unknown. Overall study results and limits: As age increased, TCR beta diversity per million T cells fell in a roughly linear fashion.

CDR1 and CDR2 (germline): MDHEN, SYDVKM. The CDR3 length is 15 residues. The V and J ends lost 2 bases and 6 bases respectively, with 14 bases between them. This same sample was also part of a study on T cells of mothers and their children.

This TCR came from a boy between 10 and 17 years old in good health. The sequencing input was blood. V is TRBV28 and J is TRBJ2-1; D is ambiguous. The CDR3 is CASSLPLGVPNEQFF. Written as DNA, the CDR3 is TGTGCCAGCAGTTTACCCCTGGGCGTACCCAATGAGCAGTTCTTC.